Listed below are T cell receptor beta chains from one sample, sequenced in a study of cytomegalovirus exposure and HLA in healthy donors. Libraries were prepared by immunoSEQ multiplex PCR; TCRdb keeps only in-frame clonotypes and omits some of them. The data contain approximately 83,000 clones, more than 75% of them singletons. Sample: PBMCs. The receptors were sampled from a young man in good health and CMV-seronegative. CDR3s include the opening cysteine and the closing phenylalanine or tryptophan. The D gene is left open where the match is weak. Only part of the rows carry a size: once, few, many, or a class if the clone is expanded.

V	J	size	D	CDR3	DNA
TRBV7-9	TRBJ1-5	.	.	CASSLGSGGPNQPQHF	TGTGCCAGCAGCTTAGGTTCAGGAGGGCCCAATCAGCCCCAGCATTTT
TRBV10-2	TRBJ1-1	.	TRBD1	CASTLPGQTNTEAFF	TGCGCCAGCACCCTACCGGGACAGACGAACACTGAAGCTTTCTTT
TRBV7-9	TRBJ2-7	.	TRBD1	CASSLISPGGSYEQYF	TGTGCCAGCAGCTTAATATCGCCAGGGGGCTCCTACGAGCAGTACTTC
TRBV23-1	TRBJ2-2	.	.	CASSPQTSTGELFF	TGCGCCAGCAGTCCCCAAACTTCCACCGGGGAGCTGTTTTTT
TRBV7-9	TRBJ2-5	.	.	CASSLAGPETQYF	TGTGCCAGCAGCTTAGCCGGTCCAGAGACCCAGTACTTC
TRBV5-1	TRBJ2-2	.	TRBD1	CASSQDRGYTGELFF	TGCGCCAGCAGCCAGGACAGGGGGTACACCGGGGAGCTGTTTTTT
TRBV21-1	TRBJ2-7	.	.	CASSASGITGTSSYEQYF	TGTGCCAGCAGCGCAAGTGGGATAACCGGGACTAGCTCCTACGAGCAGTACTTC
TRBV18	TRBJ1-1	.	TRBD1	CASSLGTGGWAEAFF	TGTGCCAGCTCACTAGGGACAGGGGGCTGGGCTGAAGCTTTCTTT
TRBV5-5	TRBJ1-2	.	TRBD1	CASSPTGGADYGYTF	TGTGCCAGCAGCCCTACAGGGGGCGCGGACTATGGCTACACCTTC
TRBV6-5	TRBJ2-1	.	TRBD1	CASSYSRDSYNEQFF	TGTGCCAGCAGTTACTCGAGGGACAGTTACAATGAGCAGTTCTTC
TRBV10-1	TRBJ2-3	.	TRBD1	CASSEGTVRDTQYF	TGCGCCAGCAGTGAGGGGACAGTTCGGGATACGCAGTATTTT
TRBV30	TRBJ2-1	.	.	CAWSPGNNEQFF	TGTGCCTGGTCTCCAGGGAACAATGAGCAGTTCTTC
TRBV7-8	TRBJ2-3	few	TRBD1	CASSRDRGDTQYF	TGTGCCAGCAGCCGGGACAGGGGGGATACGCAGTATTTT
TRBV2	TRBJ1-4	.	.	CASSGVTTSTNGKLFF	TGTGCCAGCAGTGGGGTCACAACATCAACTAATGGAAAACTGTTTTTT
TRBV7-3	TRBJ1-2	.	TRBD1	CASSLDSGGYGYTF	TGTGCCAGCAGCCTGGACTCAGGGGGCTATGGCTACACCTTC
TRBV5-1	TRBJ2-7	.	TRBD1	CASSRLGQGDSYEQYF	TGCGCCAGCAGCCGCCTGGGACAGGGAGACTCCTACGAGCAGTACTTC
TRBV19	TRBJ2-2	.	TRBD2	CASSIDWSGGVGELFF	TGTGCCAGTAGTATAGATTGGTCGGGGGGAGTCGGGGAGCTGTTTTTT
TRBV15	TRBJ1-2	.	.	CATSRDASLDYGYTF	TGTGCCACCAGCAGAGATGCCTCGTTAGACTATGGCTACACCTTC
TRBV18	TRBJ2-2	.	.	CASSLYYTGTYQGAGELFF	TGTGCCAGCTCACTATATTACACCGGGACTTACCAGGGGGCCGGGGAGCTGTTTTTT
TRBV7-9	TRBJ2-6	few	TRBD1	CSSSLALGGWANVLTF	TGTTCCAGCAGCTTAGCGTTAGGGGGCTGGGCCAACGTCCTGACTTTC
TRBV7-8	TRBJ1-2	.	.	CASSLRVAGEVGNYGYTF	TGTGCCAGCAGCTTAAGGGTGGCAGGGGAAGTTGGAAACTATGGCTACACCTTC
TRBV10-3	TRBJ1-6	.	TRBD1	CAIRPGQGNSPLHF	TGTGCCATCCGGCCCGGACAGGGTAATTCACCCCTCCACTTT
TRBV7-9	TRBJ2-3	.	TRBD1	CASSVTRQGPDTQYF	TGTGCCAGCAGCGTTACCAGACAGGGGCCAGATACGCAGTATTTT
TRBV6-1	TRBJ1-5	few	TRBD1	CASSSDRGQPQHF	TGTGCCAGCAGTAGTGACAGGGGTCAGCCCCAGCATTTT
TRBV19	TRBJ1-1	.	TRBD1	CASSTDRGATSAKAFF	TGTGCCAGTAGTACCGACAGGGGGGCAACCTCGGCGAAAGCTTTCTTT
TRBV4-2	TRBJ2-2	.	.	CASSQGGSNTGELFF	TGTGCCAGCAGCCAAGGAGGCTCGAACACCGGGGAGCTGTTTTTT
TRBV6-5	TRBJ1-4	.	.	CASSPTEGGSEKLFF	TGTGCCAGCAGTCCGACAGAGGGGGGGAGTGAAAAACTGTTTTTT
TRBV10-2	TRBJ1-5	few	.	CASSDSGVNQPQHF	TGCGCCAGCAGTGATTCGGGAGTGAATCAGCCCCAGCATTTT
TRBV5-4	TRBJ2-5	.	TRBD2	CASSLTSGGPKETQYF	TGTGCCAGCAGCTTGACTAGCGGGGGGCCGAAAGAGACCCAGTACTTC
TRBV2	TRBJ2-6	few	.	CASSPDRTGANVLTF	TGTGCCAGCAGTCCCGACAGGACTGGGGCCAACGTCCTGACTTTC
TRBV6-1	TRBJ2-5	once	TRBD2	CASSTSGGGQETQYF	TGTGCCAGCAGTACTAGCGGGGGAGGACAAGAGACCCAGTACTTC
TRBV27	TRBJ1-5	once	TRBD1	CASTDRGFNQPQHF	TGTGCCAGCACGGACAGGGGGTTCAATCAGCCCCAGCATTTT
TRBV15	TRBJ2-2	.	TRBD2	CATSDSSGGLNTGELFF	TGTGCCACCAGCGACAGTAGCGGGGGCTTGAACACCGGGGAGCTGTTTTTT
TRBV14	TRBJ2-3	.	.	CASSRETSSTDTQYF	TGTGCCAGCAGCCGGGAGACTTCTAGCACAGATACGCAGTATTTT
TRBV6-5	TRBJ1-1	.	.	CASSQTANTEAFF	TGTGCCAGCAGTCAGACAGCGAACACTGAAGCTTTCTTT
TRBV7-8	TRBJ1-4	.	TRBD1	CASSLAGQGWEKLFF	TGTGCCAGCAGCTTAGCGGGACAGGGCTGGGAAAAACTGTTTTTT
TRBV2	TRBJ1-2	.	TRBD1	CASREDRGYGYTF	TGTGCCAGCAGGGAAGACAGGGGGTATGGCTACACCTTC
TRBV5-1	TRBJ1-1	.	.	CASSLTTGNTEAFF	TGCGCCAGCAGCTTGACCACAGGGAACACTGAAGCTTTCTTT
TRBV6-5	TRBJ1-4	.	.	CASSRRGFYEKLFF	TGTGCCAGCAGTAGGAGGGGTTTTTATGAAAAACTGTTTTTT
TRBV5-6	TRBJ2-3	.	TRBD2	CASSLGANGGITDTQYF	TGTGCCAGCAGCTTGGGTGCTAACGGGGGGATCACAGATACGCAGTATTTT
TRBV29-1	TRBJ2-5	.	TRBD2	CSVEGSSGGLQETQYF	TGCAGCGTTGAAGGGTCTAGCGGGGGACTTCAAGAGACCCAGTACTTC
TRBV6-5	TRBJ1-6	.	.	CASSHGGGLGSPLHF	TGTGCCAGCAGCCATGGCGGGGGGCTAGGTTCACCCCTCCACTTT
TRBV5-6	TRBJ1-1	.	TRBD1	CASRWTGYGKGEAFF	TGTGCCAGCAGATGGACAGGCTACGGAAAGGGTGAAGCTTTCTTT